This T cell receptor beta chain came from a study of CD8+CD57+ T cells in acquired aplastic anemia. This clonotype was seen at least ten times. Profiles of TCR beta VDJ and CDR3 were generated from a genomic DNA template. TCRdb recomputed calls from the reads with MiXCR, one row per CDR3 protein. This table has about 170,000 distinct CDR3 sequences, around 60% appearing once. This CDR3 has 13 residues. Trimming removed 0 bases from V and 0 bases from J, with 3 bases in between. Germline assignment: CDR1 SGDLS and CDR2 YYNGEE. This rearrangement joins TRBV9 to TRBJ1-1; unclear D gene. This receptor was obtained from a human donor in good health. The sequenced sample was sorted CD4+, CD8+, or CD8+CD57+ T cells (not recorded which) from PBMCs. CDR3 DNA: TGTGCCAGCAGCGTAGGCATGAACACTGAAGCTTTCTTT. It encodes CASSVGMNTEAFF.